This T cell receptor beta chain was observed in a study of control samples from healthy donors and cancer patients. V was cut by 0 bases and J by 7 bases, with 8 bases left in between. This CDR3 spans 14 amino acids. CDR1 and CDR2 (germline): SGDLS, YYNGEE. Here immunoSEQ multiplex PCR was the method, and the copy in TCRdb shows in-frame clones only, minus some. The top ten clones hold approximately 15% of a sample with about 95,000 clones, roughly nine tenths of them seen once. This clonotype was sampled from a woman between 70 and 85 years old in good health. The V and J genes are TRBV9 and TRBJ1-6; no clear D. Sequenced input: blood. The CDR3 loop reads CASSVGPENSPLHF. The CDR3 DNA reads TGTGCCAGCAGCGTAGGGCCAGAGAATTCACCCCTCCACTTT.